This T cell receptor (beta chain) was documented in a study of T cells in Graves' hyperthyroidism and ophthalmopathy. Study results and caveats: Most clonotypes expanded in the thyroid (above 0.001) were also present in blood.

In the case of this clonotype: What it binds is unknown.

The J segment lost 4 bases and the V segment lost 9 bases, leaving 7 bases of the junction unmatched. Germline CDR1 and CDR2: ENHRY and SYGVKD. The CDR3 is 14 residues long. Researchers amplified the TCR beta CDR3 regions from RNA transcripts. Carried out on the TCR CDR3, a first-round RT-PCR used the HTBI primer set. Via MiXCR, TCRdb re-called the multiplex PCR reads, giving one row per CDR3 protein. The sample has over 700,000 distinct CDR3 sequences; under 45% are singletons. The J gene is TRBJ1-5, the V gene TRBV10-3, with TRBD1 matching 9 bases. This TCR was sampled from a woman aged 40 to 50 with Graves' hyperthyroidism. The sequenced sample was blood. The DNA for the CDR3 is TGTGCCATAAAGACAGGGGGACAAAATCAGCCCCAGCATTTT. This encodes CAIKTGGQNQPQHF.